A single sample gave rise to the 32 T cell receptor beta chains below, sequenced in a study of shared clonotypes between healthy human individuals (dated by TCRdb to 2018 to 2020). Library preparation used the immunoSEQ multiplex PCR assay. Entries here come from immuneACCESS through TCRdb and include only in-frame sequences with V and J called. Some clones fail to appear in such tables; in the studies checked, an unresolved V gene covers under half of the shortfall, and the cause of the remainder is unknown. The sample data list 550,000 to 600,000 clones, and around 76% of these were observed just once. The ten largest clones capture around 12% of the sample. The sequenced sample was PBMCs. The source of these receptors is a middle-aged woman in good health. Some clones in this sample may be carry-over from other donors' samples.

This chain joins TRBV11-2 and TRBJ2-7, with D possibly being TRBD1 or TRBD2 (5 bases each). The CDR3 is 13 amino acids. V lost 5 bases and J 4 bases, leaving 12 bases between the germline ends. CDR1 and CDR2 from the germline V gene are SGHAT and FQNNGV. The CDR3 loop is CASSPWDRYEQYF. The CDR3 DNA sequence: TGTGCCAGCAGCCCCTGGGACCGATACGAGCAGTACTTC.

This chain connects TRBV7-2 to TRBJ2-3; D unresolved. This CDR3 has 13 amino acids. V lost 2 bases and J 2 bases, leaving 5 bases between the germline ends. Per germline, CDR1 SGHTA and CDR2 FQGNSA. The DNA for the CDR3 is TGTGCCAGCAGCTTATCCTCCACAGATACGCAGTATTTT. Its protein product is CASSLSSTDTQYF.

The chain uses TRBV5-1 and TRBJ2-5; D possibly uses TRBD1 or TRBD2 (5 bases each). The CDR3 totals 14 residues. Trimming cost V 0 bases and J 7 bases, with 13 bases left between them. Germline V CDR1 and CDR2: SGHRS, YFSETQ. The CDR3 coding sequence is TGCGCCAGCAGCTTGGCCGGGGCGGCGGCGACCCAGTACTTC. This translates into CASSLAGAAATQYF.

V is TRBV19 and J is TRBJ2-5; D is perhaps TRBD2 (6 bases). CDR1 is LNHDA and CDR2 is SQIVND in the germline V gene (reference sequence). The CDR3 extends over 13 amino acids. Trimming left V 5 bases short and J 5 bases short, with 12 bases between. The CDR3 nucleotides are TGTGCCAGTAGTCCCCCGGGGGTGGAGACCCAGTACTTC. As protein: CASSPPGVETQYF.

The chain carries TRBV15 and TRBJ1-2, with a weak D call TRBD1 (5 bases). The CDR3 length is 14 residues. Trimming stripped 1 base from V and 4 bases from J, with 10 bases between. CDR1 and CDR2 (germline): LNHNV, YYDKDF (reference sequence). CDR3 DNA sequence: TGTGCCACCAGCAGAGGTCAGGGAAGCTATGGCTACACCTTC. This gives the protein CATSRGQGSYGYTF.

This clone was seen once. This chain's CDR3 is CASSLAETGELFF. The CDR3 DNA sequence: TGTGCCAGCAGCTTAGCAGAGACTGGGGAGCTGTTTTTT. The rearrangement links TRBV7-6 to TRBJ2-2, with D hard to call. Germline values: CDR1 SGHVS, CDR2 FNYEAQ. The V gene lost 0 bases and the J gene lost 8 bases, with 7 bases spanning the gap. The CDR3 is made up of 13 amino acids.

This clone was picked up many times. The J gene is TRBJ2-7, the V gene TRBV19, with D possibly matching TRBD1 (6 bases). The CDR3 covers 15 residues. CDR1 and CDR2 (germline): LNHDA, SQIVND (reference sequence). Deletions cut 3 bases from V and 0 bases from J, with 12 bases between. The CDR3 sequence: CASSIRGIYSYEQYF. The CDR3 DNA sequence: TGTGCCAGTAGTATCAGGGGAATTTACTCCTACGAGCAGTACTTC.

The chain uses TRBV5-4 and TRBJ2-7; 7 bases align to TRBD2. The CDR3 extends over 15 amino acids. V dropped 0 bases and J dropped 3; count of bases not matched to a gene: 6. Germline CDR1 reads SGHNT; CDR2 reads YYREEE (reference sequence). Here the CDR3 reads CASSLGAGRDYEQYF. The CDR3 DNA sequence: TGTGCCAGCAGCTTGGGAGCGGGAAGGGACTACGAGCAGTACTTC.

This clone has just one count. The rearrangement links TRBV27 to TRBJ2-1; 11 nucleotides match TRBD2. The length of the CDR3 is 15 residues. The J segment lost 9 bases and the V segment lost 4 bases, leaving 8 bases of the junction unmatched. Germline-derived CDR1 and CDR2 are MNHEY and SMNVEV (reference sequence). CDR3 sequence reads: CASSSLAGGPFEQFF. The CDR3 DNA sequence: TGTGCCAGCAGTTCTTTAGCGGGAGGGCCTTTTGAGCAGTTCTTC.

The chain is built from TRBV19 and TRBJ2-3, with 9 bases fitting TRBD2. Germline CDR1 LNHDA, CDR2 SQIVND (reference sequence). Germline trimming cut 6 bases from V and 3 bases from J; bases unmatched to any gene: 7. This CDR3 contains 15 residues. Written as DNA, the CDR3 is TGTGCCAGTAGCGCGGGAGCGGGGGGTACAGATACGCAGTATTTT. It yields the protein CASSAGAGGTDTQYF.

The chain couples TRBV7-9 to TRBJ2-1; the match to TRBD2 covers 11 bases. Germline V CDR1 and CDR2: SEHNR, FQNEAQ (reference sequence). V lost 6 bases and J lost 6; bases outside the gene matches: 7. This CDR3 comprises 15 residues. CDR3 sequence: CASRLLAGEVNEQFF. CDR3 DNA: TGTGCCAGCAGACTACTAGCGGGAGAGGTCAATGAGCAGTTCTTC.

The chain has TRBV5-1 and TRBJ2-3, with 8 bases identical to TRBD2. Germline CDR1 and CDR2: SGHRS and YFSETQ. Losses at the gene ends were 4 bases for V and 5 bases for J; bases not matched to a gene: 12. CDR3 length equals 16 residues. CDR3 sequence (DNA): TGCGCCAGCAGCGCAGTAGCGGGGCTGCGGGAAGATACGCAGTATTTT. Amino acids: CASSAVAGLREDTQYF.

The chain links TRBV29-1 to TRBJ2-1, with a tentative D call TRBD2 (6 bases). This CDR3 is 15 amino acids long. Germline V gives CDR1 SQVTM, CDR2 ANQGSEA. V gave up 3 bases and J gave up 5 bases, with 17 bases separating them. Written as DNA, the CDR3 is TGCAGCGTTGATGAGGCGGGAACAGCGAACAATGAGCAGTTCTTC. It specifies CSVDEAGTANNEQFF.

The chain carries TRBV9 and TRBJ2-1, with D unresolved. The ends were cut back, 7 bases at V and 0 bases at J, with 20 bases in the middle. The germline V gene has CDR1 SGDLS and CDR2 YYNGEE. The CDR3 totals 17 residues. The CDR3 region is CASSERGLVSSYNEQFF. CDR3 sequence (DNA): TGTGCCAGCTCGGAGCGAGGTTTGGTTAGCTCCTACAATGAGCAGTTCTTC.

V gene TRBV11-2 combines with J gene TRBJ1-2; TRBD1 matches 8 bases. The V gene end was trimmed by 6 bases and the J gene end by 3 bases; junction bases not matched to a gene: 9. CDR1 is SGHAT and CDR2 is FQNNGV in the germline V gene. The CDR3 has 15 residues. In DNA form, the CDR3 reads TGTGCCAGCAGTCCTAACCAGGGGGCAGACTATGGCTACACCTTC. Amino acid sequence: CASSPNQGADYGYTF.

The rearrangement uses TRBV7-8 and TRBJ2-1, with D possibly matching TRBD2 (9 bases). V was cut by 5 bases and J by 4 bases, with 27 bases left in between. The CDR3 has 19 residues. Germline values: CDR1 SGHVS, CDR2 FQNEAQ. Written as DNA, the CDR3 is TGTGCCAGCAGCCCCGACAGGGGCCTTAGACTAGCGGAATACAATGAGCAGTTCTTC. It is translated as CASSPDRGLRLAEYNEQFF.

Of note for this clone: A much bigger clone sits one base away, suggesting this may be a read error. Different DNA sequences within this sample yield the same CDR3. The chain joins TRBV29-1 to TRBJ2-5, with D tentatively TRBD1 or TRBD2 (6 bases each). The CDR3 extends over 14 amino acids. Germline CDR1 SQVTM, CDR2 ANQGSEA. The V gene lost 3 bases and the J gene lost 4 bases, with 15 bases spanning the gap. CDR3 sequence: CSVEDRGTGETQYF. In DNA form, the CDR3 reads TGCAGCGTTGAGGATAGGGGGACTGGAGAGACCCAGTACTTC.

The V call is TRBV5-1, the J call TRBJ1-1; no clear D. V lost 0 bases and J 4 bases, leaving 16 bases between the germline ends. Germline V gives CDR1 SGHRS, CDR2 YFSETQ. This CDR3 is built from 16 residues. CDR3 coding DNA: TGCGCCAGCAGCTTGGGGGTGTTCAGGTTGGGCACTGAAGCTTTCTTT. Translated, it gives CASSLGVFRLGTEAFF.

The rearrangement links TRBV6-1 to TRBJ2-7, with D possibly being TRBD1 or TRBD2 (5 bases each). V lost 0 bases and J lost 2, with 23 bases in between. CDR1 and CDR2 from the germline V gene are MNHNS and SASEGT. The CDR3 is 19 amino acids. CDR3 DNA: TGTGCCAGCAGTGAAGCCTCCGGGACGAAGATCGACTTCCCCTACGAGCAGTACTTC. Its protein is CASSEASGTKIDFPYEQYF.

J is TRBJ1-3 and V is TRBV23-1, with D hard to call. TRBV23-1 is flagged as an ORF with uncertain function. The CDR3 runs 17 residues. Trimming left V 3 bases short and J 3 bases short, with 18 bases between. In nucleotides, the CDR3 is TGCGCCAGCAGTCATGGCGTGGGGAGATTCTTTGGAAACACCATATATTTT. Its protein product is CASSHGVGRFFGNTIYF.

The gene calls are TRBV7-2 and TRBJ1-1; D is unresolved. The CDR3 is 12 residues long. Germline V gives CDR1 SGHTA, CDR2 FQGNSA. Trimming took 1 base from V and 9 from J, leaving 9 bases between them. This chain's CDR3 is CASSLGGSKAFF. The CDR3 DNA reads as TGTGCCAGCAGCTTAGGAGGGTCGAAAGCTTTCTTT.

CDR3 loop: CAWNGLLNTEAFF. In DNA form, the CDR3 reads TGTGCCTGGAATGGACTTTTGAACACTGAAGCTTTCTTT. The chain combines TRBV30 with TRBJ1-1; D uncertain. The V gene lost 4 bases and the J gene lost 0 bases, with 9 bases spanning the gap. The V gene's germline CDR1 is GTSNPN and CDR2 SVGIG (reference sequence). This CDR3 comprises 13 residues. Variable domain in full (rest from reference TRBV30 and TRBJ1-1): SQTIHQWPATLVQPVGSPLSLECTVEGTSNPNLYWYRQAAGRGLQLLFYSVGIGQISSEVPQNLSASRPQDRQFILSSKKLLLSDSGFYLCAWNGLLNTEAFFGQGTRLTVV.

There are many counts of this clone. This may come from a read error, since a much larger clone is one base off. V is TRBV6-1 and J is TRBJ2-7; 9 bases fit TRBD1. J gave up 2 bases and V 11 bases, and 4 bases lay outside the gene matches. This CDR3 contains 12 residues. Germline CDR1 and CDR2: MNHNS and SASEGT. CDR3 coding DNA: TGTGCCGGCGGGACAGGGACCTACGAGCAGTACTTC. Protein sequence: CAGGTGTYEQYF.

This sequence joins TRBV13 and TRBJ2-1; 9 bases map to TRBD1. The CDR3 runs to 16 residues. The germline V gene has CDR1 PRHDT and CDR2 FYEKMQ (reference sequence). V lost 2 bases and J lost 6; bases outside the gene matches: 8. The CDR3 here is CASSLWGTGPRNEQFF. DNA of the CDR3: TGTGCCAGCAGCTTATGGGGGACAGGGCCCCGCAATGAGCAGTTCTTC. Full variable domain (rest looked up from reference TRBV13 and TRBJ2-1): AAGVIQSPRHLIKEKRETATLKCYPIPRHDTVYWYQQGPGQDPQFLISFYEKMQSDKGSIPDRFSAQQFSDYHSELNMSSLELGDSALYFCASSLWGTGPRNEQFFGPGTRLTVL.

This rearrangement joins TRBV5-4 to TRBJ2-5; tentatively, D is TRBD1 (5 bases). The DNA end favors TRBJ2-7, so the J call may be wrong. Germline CDR1 SGHNT, CDR2 YYREEE (reference sequence). This CDR3 has 13 residues. CDR3 sequence reads: CASRQDHSYEQYF. CDR3 bases: TGTGCCAGCAGACAGGACCACTCCTACGAGCAGTACTTC.

This chain connects TRBV28 to TRBJ2-7; weak D call: TRBD1 (6 bases). Trimming took off 4 bases at V and 3 bases at J, with 16 bases between the two ends. The germline gives CDR1 MDHEN, CDR2 SYDVKM. This CDR3 comprises 15 residues. CDR3: CASSSGHLDVYEQYF. The CDR3 DNA follows: TGTGCCAGCAGTTCGGGACACCTAGATGTCTACGAGCAGTACTTC. The full variable domain, completed using reference TRBV28 and TRBJ2-7, is DVKVTQSSRYLVKRTGEKVFLECVQDMDHENMFWYRQDPGLGLRLIYFSYDVKMKEKGDIPEGYSVSREKKERFSLILESASTNQTSMYLCASSSGHLDVYEQYFGPGTRLTVT.

The chain has TRBV5-1 and TRBJ2-3, with 13 bases matching TRBD2. The CDR3 covers 16 residues. Germline V gene lookup returns CDR1 SGHRS and CDR2 YFSETQ. Losses at the gene ends were 2 bases for V and 4 bases for J; bases not matched to a gene: 4. The CDR3 sequence: CASSFATSGRADTQYF. The CDR3 DNA follows: TGCGCCAGCAGCTTCGCCACTAGCGGGAGGGCAGATACGCAGTATTTT.

Remarks on this clone: The likely explanation is a read error, given a far larger clone one base away. The sample carries other DNA sequences with the same CDR3. The gene calls are TRBV5-1 and TRBJ1-1; D remains ambiguous. Germline CDR1 reads SGHRS; CDR2 reads YFSETQ. The CDR3 has 16 residues. The CDR3 nucleotides are TGCGCCAGTAGCTTGCGGGGTCGGGTCCTTAACACTGAAGCTTTCTTT. It is translated as CASSLRGRVLNTEAFF.

CDR3 loop: CASSSGNSGTGELFF. The DNA for the CDR3 is TGTGCCAGCAGCTCGGGCAATAGCGGGACCGGGGAGCTGTTTTTT. J is TRBJ2-2 and V is TRBV7-3, with 7 positions matching TRBD2. The V and J ends lost 4 bases and 5 bases, in that order; junction bases with no gene match: 7. Per germline, CDR1 SGHTA and CDR2 FQGTGA. The CDR3 covers 15 residues.

Only a few counts were recorded for this clone. The chain carries TRBV21-1 and TRBJ2-7; the table's D gene call, TRBD1, was not cross checked with the DNA. TRBV21-1 is deemed a pseudogene. The CDR3 runs 16 residues. In DNA form, the CDR3 reads TGTGCCAGCAGCAAAGCTAATGACACCCGTGGGCACGAGCAGTACTTC. As protein: CASSKANDTRGHEQYF.

This sequence joins TRBV5-4 and TRBJ2-1, with 9 bases identical to TRBD2. The CDR3 sequence is 16 residues long. J lost 1 base, V lost 3 bases, and 5 bases had no gene match. CDR1 is SGHNT, CDR2 YYREEE, per germline (reference sequence). CDR3 loop: CASSSRLAASYNEQFF. The CDR3 coding sequence is TGTGCCAGCAGCTCGAGACTAGCGGCTTCCTACAATGAGCAGTTCTTC.

The chain has TRBV5-4 and TRBJ1-1, with no clear D. The CDR3 spans 13 residues. Germline-derived CDR1 and CDR2 are SGHNT and YYREEE (reference sequence). V lost 1 base and J lost 6, with 10 bases in between. CDR3 sequence reads: CASSLLGVAEAFF. CDR3 in DNA: TGTGCCAGCAGCTTGTTGGGTGTGGCTGAAGCTTTCTTT.